The 24 T cell receptor beta chains listed next were all sequenced from one sample in a study of T cell responses to AZD1222 COVID-19 vaccine. This table comes from immunoSEQ multiplex PCR, and its TCRdb copy is limited to in-frame clones, with some not included. Of approximately 130,000 clones detected, under 95% appear once; the ten largest clones hold approximately 3.3%. Here the sequenced sample was peripheral blood, taken on day 0 of AZD1222 vaccination. The receptors derive from an adult in good health.

The CDR3 nucleotides are TGTGCCAGCACCTTTAGGGGGGCGAGGAGCTCCACTGAAGCTTTCTTT. Amino acid sequence: CASTFRGARSSTEAFF. The J gene is TRBJ1-1, the V gene TRBV5-5; a possible D gene is TRBD1 (6 bases). The CDR3 spans 16 residues. Germline CDR1 and CDR2: SGHKS and YYEKEE (reference sequence). The V end lost 6 bases, the J end lost 4 bases, and 22 bases lay between the germline ends.

This chain joins TRBV6-5 and TRBJ2-5, with D tentatively TRBD1 (6 bases). The CDR3 is 14 residues long. V was clipped by 4 bases and J by 5 bases, with 14 bases between them. Germline CDR1 is MNHEY and CDR2 is SVGAGI. The CDR3 is CASSSTQGRETQYF. In DNA, the CDR3 is TGTGCCAGCAGTTCGACACAGGGTCGGGAGACCCAGTACTTC.

The genes are TRBV2 and TRBJ2-1; 10 nucleotides line up with TRBD2. Trimming cost V 7 bases and J 6 bases; bases outside gene matches: 9. Germline CDR1 SNHLY, CDR2 FYNNEI. The CDR3 has 15 amino acids. DNA of the CDR3: TGTGCCAGCAATTTACTAGCGGGACTTGGCAATGAGCAGTTCTTC. Its translation: CASNLLAGLGNEQFF.

The rearrangement uses TRBV27 and TRBJ2-7; the match to TRBD1 covers 7 bases. CDR3 length: 12 residues. Losses at the gene ends were 4 bases for V and 7 bases for J; bases not matched to a gene: 4. The germline gives CDR1 MNHEY, CDR2 SMNVEV (reference sequence). CDR3 DNA sequence: TGTGCCAGCAGTTCTCACAGGGGTGAGCAGTACTTC. Translating gives CASSSHRGEQYF.

Here the CDR3 DNA reads TGTGCCAGCACCAAAGCCCTAGCGGGCAACAATGAGCAGTTCTTC. As protein: CASTKALAGNNEQFF. The rearrangement links TRBV27 to TRBJ2-1; TRBD2 aligns across 8 bases. The J segment lost 5 bases and the V segment lost 7 bases, leaving 10 bases of the junction unmatched. This CDR3 has 15 amino acids. Per germline, CDR1 MNHEY and CDR2 SMNVEV (reference sequence).

V and J are TRBV19 and TRBJ1-1, with D unresolved. This CDR3 region has 14 residues. V lost 7 bases and J lost 3, with 15 bases in between. Germline V gene lookup returns CDR1 LNHDA and CDR2 SQIVND (reference sequence). The chain's CDR3 is CASNPSLRDTEAFF. The DNA of the CDR3 is TGTGCCAGTAACCCATCACTTCGGGACACTGAAGCTTTCTTT.

The chain uses TRBV27 and TRBJ1-1, with unresolved D. Deletions cut 3 bases from V and 0 bases from J, with 5 bases between. CDR1 is MNHEY, CDR2 SMNVEV, per germline (reference sequence). This CDR3 has 13 amino acids. The CDR3, as DNA: TGTGCCAGCAGTTTCGATTTGAACACTGAAGCTTTCTTT. Translating it yields CASSFDLNTEAFF.

This rearrangement joins TRBV28 to TRBJ2-2, with 7 bases aligning to TRBD1. The junction had 8 bases not matched to a gene; V was cut back by 3 bases and J by 1 base. CDR1 and CDR2 (germline): MDHEN, SYDVKM. This CDR3 contains 17 residues. DNA of the CDR3: TGTGCCAGCAGTTTCGACAGGGTAGGGCGGAACACCGGGGAGCTGTTTTTT. As protein: CASSFDRVGRNTGELFF.

The chain combines TRBV7-9 with TRBJ2-3; 13 positions match TRBD2. The V gene end was trimmed by 5 bases and the J gene end by 4 bases; junction bases not matched to a gene: 6. The CDR3 is 16 amino acids. CDR1 is SEHNR, CDR2 FQNEAQ, per germline (reference sequence). CDR3 sequence reads: CASSPGLAGVADTQYF. CDR3 coding DNA: TGTGCCAGCAGCCCCGGACTAGCGGGAGTAGCAGATACGCAGTATTTT. Using reference TRBV7-9 and TRBJ2-3 for the parts outside the CDR3, the full variable domain is DTGVSQNPRHKITKRGQNVTFRCDPISEHNRLYWYRQTLGQGPEFLTYFQNEAQLEKSRLLSDRFSAERPKGSFSTLEIQRTEQGDSAMYLCASSPGLAGVADTQYFGPGTRLTVL.

The chain links TRBV2 to TRBJ2-2; D may be TRBD1 (6 bases). The CDR3 extends over 14 amino acids. Germline loops: CDR1 SNHLY, CDR2 FYNNEI. The V end lost 6 bases, the J end lost 1 base, and 9 bases lay between the germline ends. DNA for the CDR3: TGTGCCAGCAGGACAGGACAGAACACCGGGGAGCTGTTTTTT. The encoded protein is CASRTGQNTGELFF.

The chain carries TRBV7-9 and TRBJ2-5; D gene ambiguous. The CDR3 has 13 residues. V was pared by 1 base and J by 1 base, with 4 bases between. The germline CDR1 and CDR2 sequences are SEHNR and FQNEAQ (reference sequence). The CDR3 DNA follows: TGTGCCAGCAGCTTAGGCGCCCAAGAGACCCAGTACTTC. It codes for CASSLGAQETQYF.

The chain is built from TRBV24-1 and TRBJ2-1, with TRBD2 identical over 9 bases. V shed 2 bases, J shed 4 bases, and the junction held 8 bases outside the gene matches. The CDR3 spans 17 residues. Germline CDR1 reads KGHDR; CDR2 reads SFDVKD. Here the CDR3 reads CATSDSSGTASYNEQFF. The CDR3, as DNA: TGTGCCACCAGTGATTCTAGCGGGACAGCCTCTTACAATGAGCAGTTCTTC.

V is TRBV19 and J is TRBJ1-5; D uncertain. CDR1 LNHDA and CDR2 SQIVND come from the germline V gene (reference sequence). This CDR3 contains 12 residues. V dropped 5 bases and J dropped 7 bases, with 9 bases sitting between them. DNA for the CDR3: TGTGCCAGTAGTGGGCCAGCACAGCCCCAGCATTTT. Translating it yields CASSGPAQPQHF.

V and J are TRBV30 and TRBJ2-2; D remains unclear. The germline CDR1 and CDR2 sequences are GTSNPN and SVGIG (reference sequence). Trimming pared 1 base from V and 4 bases from J, leaving 13 bases between. There are 15 residues in the CDR3. The CDR3 bases are TGTGCCTGGAGTGGAGGACCCGCCCCCACCGGGGAGCTGTTTTTT. Protein: CAWSGGPAPTGELFF.

The CDR3 loop reads CASSPSGNEAFF. CDR3 DNA sequence: TGTGCCAGCTCACCATCCGGGAATGAAGCTTTCTTT. This chain connects TRBV18 to TRBJ1-1; D remains ambiguous. The CDR3 extends over 12 amino acids. The ends were cut back, 2 bases at V and 7 bases at J, with 8 bases in the middle. Looked up from germline, CDR1 is KGHSH and CDR2 is LQKENI. Using reference TRBV18 and TRBJ1-1 for the parts outside the CDR3, the full variable domain is NAGVMQNPRHLVRRRGQEARLRCSPMKGHSHVYWYRQLPEEGLKFMVYLQKENIIDESGMPKERFSAEFPKEGPSILRIQQVVRGDSAAYFCASSPSGNEAFFGQGTRLTVV.

The V call is TRBV6-2 or TRBV6-3, the J call TRBJ2-7, with 11 bases aligning to TRBD2. Germline V CDR1 and CDR2: MNHEY, SVGEGT. The CDR3 spans 15 residues. V lost 5 bases to trimming and J lost 5 bases; unmatched junction nucleotides: 8. DNA of the CDR3: TGTGCCAGCAGTAAACGACTAGCGGGATGGAACGAGCAGTACTTC. It translates to CASSKRLAGWNEQYF.

This chain connects TRBV28 to TRBJ2-1; a possible D gene is TRBD1 (6 bases). The V end was cut by 3 bases, the J end by 1 base, with 16 bases between. CDR1 and CDR2 (germline): MDHEN, SYDVKM. The CDR3 runs 17 residues. The CDR3: CASSFGGWSSSYNEQFF. The CDR3 nucleotides read TGTGCCAGCAGTTTTGGGGGCTGGAGTTCGTCCTACAATGAGCAGTTCTTC.

This clone was seen only once. The chain couples TRBV28 to TRBJ2-1; D is ambiguous. V was clipped by 6 bases and J by 0 bases, with 12 bases between them. Germline V CDR1 and CDR2: MDHEN, SYDVKM. The CDR3 runs to 15 residues. CDR3 bases: TGTGCCAGCAGCCCTTCCGGAATCTCCTACAATGAGCAGTTCTTC. This gives the protein CASSPSGISYNEQFF.

This clone was counted only a few times. The chain employs TRBV5-1 and TRBJ2-2, with D possibly being TRBD1 (6 bases). V was shortened by 2 bases and J by 2 bases, with 13 bases between the two germline ends. The CDR3 is 16 amino acids. Germline V gene data show CDR1 as SGHRS and CDR2 as YFSETQ. The CDR3 here is CASSFQTGRNTGELFF. The CDR3 nucleotides are TGCGCCAGCAGCTTCCAGACAGGACGCAACACCGGGGAGCTGTTTTTT.

The chain combines TRBV28 with TRBJ1-1, with 10 bases aligning to TRBD1. The CDR3 is 17 amino acids. Per the germline V gene, CDR1 is MDHEN and CDR2 is SYDVKM. Unmatched junction bases numbered 9, after V lost 5 bases and J lost 0 bases. CDR3 coding DNA: TGTGCCAGCAGTGGGGGACAGGGGCACCCGATGAACACTGAAGCTTTCTTT. It yields the protein CASSGGQGHPMNTEAFF.

V usage is TRBV6-2 or TRBV6-3 and J usage is TRBJ1-5; the D gene is possibly TRBD1 (6 bases). This CDR3 comprises 13 residues. Germline V gene data show CDR1 as MNHEY and CDR2 as SVGEGT. V was trimmed by 6 bases and J by 3 bases, leaving 9 bases between them. The CDR3 here is CASSGQLNQPQHF. The CDR3, as DNA: TGTGCCAGCAGCGGACAGCTCAATCAGCCCCAGCATTTT.

The V and J genes are TRBV18 and TRBJ2-2, with 12 positions matching TRBD2. Germline CDR1 and CDR2: KGHSH and LQKENI. V lost 1 base, J lost 1 base, and 1 base stayed unmatched. The CDR3 has 17 amino acids. CDR3 nucleotide sequence: TGTGCCAGCTCACCACGGACTAGCGGGATGAACACCGGGGAGCTGTTTTTT. Translation gives CASSPRTSGMNTGELFF.

This chain connects TRBV14 to TRBJ2-3; D gene uncertain. The ends were cut back, 0 bases at V and 2 bases at J, with 6 bases in the middle. The CDR3 consists of 14 residues. CDR1 and CDR2 from the germline V gene are SGHDN and FVKESK. Here the CDR3 DNA reads TGTGCCAGCAGCCAAGAAGACCTCACAGATACGCAGTATTTT. Its protein product is CASSQEDLTDTQYF.

The genes are TRBV27 and TRBJ1-5; 10 nucleotides align to TRBD1. From germline, CDR1 is MNHEY and CDR2 SMNVEV (reference sequence). Trimming at V came to 5 bases and at J to 6 bases, leaving 10 bases not matched to a gene. CDR3 length equals 16 residues. The CDR3 protein is CASSHRLDRGGQPQHF. CDR3 DNA: TGTGCCAGCAGTCACCGTTTGGACAGGGGGGGTCAGCCCCAGCATTTT.